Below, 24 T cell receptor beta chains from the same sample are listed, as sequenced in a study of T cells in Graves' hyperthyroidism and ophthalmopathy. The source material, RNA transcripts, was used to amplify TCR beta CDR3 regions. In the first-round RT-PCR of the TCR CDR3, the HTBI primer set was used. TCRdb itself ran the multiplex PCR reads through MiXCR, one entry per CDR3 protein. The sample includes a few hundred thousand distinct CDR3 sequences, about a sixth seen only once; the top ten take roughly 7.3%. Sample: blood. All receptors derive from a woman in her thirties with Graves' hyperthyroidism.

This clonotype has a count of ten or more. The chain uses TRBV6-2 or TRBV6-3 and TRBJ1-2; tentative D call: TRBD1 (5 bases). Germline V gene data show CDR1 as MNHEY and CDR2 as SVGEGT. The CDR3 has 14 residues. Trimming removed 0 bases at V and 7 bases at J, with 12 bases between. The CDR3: CASSYSHGGSGYTF. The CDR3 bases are TGTGCCAGCAGTTACTCGCACGGGGGGTCTGGCTACACCTTC.

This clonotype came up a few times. This CDR3 is CASSSGQGWDEQYF. As DNA, the CDR3 is TGTGCCAGCAGCTCGGGACAGGGGTGGGACGAGCAGTACTTC. The genes are TRBV7-3 and TRBJ2-7, with 10 nucleotides matching TRBD1. The CDR3 is 14 amino acids. Germline CDR1 SGHTA, CDR2 FQGTGA. Germline trimming cut 4 bases from V and 5 bases from J; bases unmatched to any gene: 5.

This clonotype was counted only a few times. The CDR3 sequence is CASSLSREGNQPQHF. CDR3 sequence (DNA): TGTGCCAGCAGTTTATCCAGGGAGGGAAATCAGCCCCAGCATTTT. The chain employs TRBV27 and TRBJ1-5; D may be TRBD1 (5 bases). Trimming shortened V by 0 bases and J by 4 bases, and 10 bases separated the two germline ends. The CDR3 is 15 residues long. Germline CDR1 and CDR2: MNHEY and SMNVEV (reference sequence).

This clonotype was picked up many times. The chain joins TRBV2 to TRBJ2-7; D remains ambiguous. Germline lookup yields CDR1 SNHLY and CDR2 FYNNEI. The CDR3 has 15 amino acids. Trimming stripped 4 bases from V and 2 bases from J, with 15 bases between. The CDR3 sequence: CASSVDLKGTYEQYF. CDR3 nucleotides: TGTGCCAGCAGTGTGGACCTGAAAGGCACCTACGAGCAGTACTTC.

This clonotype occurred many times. CDR3 DNA: TGTGCCAGCAACACACAGGGGGCTTATGGCTACACCTTC. Translated: CASNTQGAYGYTF. The chain recombines TRBV11-2 with TRBJ1-2; the match to TRBD1 covers 9 bases. Per the germline V gene, CDR1 is SGHAT and CDR2 is FQNNGV. After removal of 7 bases from V and 5 bases from J, the junction contained 5 bases not matched to a gene. This CDR3 has 13 residues. Variable domain in full (rest from reference TRBV11-2 and TRBJ1-2): EAGVAQSPRYKIIEKRQSVAFWCNPISGHATLYWYQQILGQGPKLLIQFQNNGVVDDSQLPKDRFSAERLKGVDSTLKIQPAKLEDSAVYLCASNTQGAYGYTFGSGTRLTVV.

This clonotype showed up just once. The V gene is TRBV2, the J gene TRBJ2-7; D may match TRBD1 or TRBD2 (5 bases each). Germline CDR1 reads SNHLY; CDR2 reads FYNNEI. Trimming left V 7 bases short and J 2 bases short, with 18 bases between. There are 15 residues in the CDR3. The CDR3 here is CASMMGENIAYEQYF. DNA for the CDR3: TGTGCCAGCATGATGGGGGAGAACATAGCCTACGAGCAGTACTTC.

CDR3 amino acids: CASRPVQGSYTF. CDR3 sequence (DNA): TGTGCCAGCAGGCCTGTCCAGGGCTCCTACACCTTC. The chain couples TRBV7-2 to TRBJ1-2, with a weak D call TRBD1 (5 bases). With 6 bases removed from V and 10 bases from J, the gap between germline ends came to 15 bases. CDR3 length equals 12 residues. CDR1 and CDR2 from the germline V gene are SGHTA and FQGNSA.

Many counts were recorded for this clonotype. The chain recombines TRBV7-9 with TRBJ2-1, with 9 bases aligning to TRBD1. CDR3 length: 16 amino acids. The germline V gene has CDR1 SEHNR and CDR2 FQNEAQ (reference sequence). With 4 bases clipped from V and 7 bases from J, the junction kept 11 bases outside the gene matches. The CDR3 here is CASSSWRTGVANEQFF. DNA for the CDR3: TGTGCCAGCAGCTCATGGAGGACAGGGGTGGCAAATGAGCAGTTCTTC.

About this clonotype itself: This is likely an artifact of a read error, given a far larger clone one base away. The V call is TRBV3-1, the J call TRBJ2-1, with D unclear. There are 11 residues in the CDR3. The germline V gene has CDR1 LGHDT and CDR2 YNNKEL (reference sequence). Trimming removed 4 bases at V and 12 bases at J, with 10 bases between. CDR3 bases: TGTGCCAGCAGCCTAGACGATGGGCAGTTCTTC. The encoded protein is CASSLDDGQFF.

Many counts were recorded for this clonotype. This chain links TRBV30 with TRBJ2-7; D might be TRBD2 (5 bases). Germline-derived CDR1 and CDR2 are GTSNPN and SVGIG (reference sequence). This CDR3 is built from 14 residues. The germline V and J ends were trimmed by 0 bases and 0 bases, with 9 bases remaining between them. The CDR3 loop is CAWSVSGNSYEQYF. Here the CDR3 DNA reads TGTGCCTGGAGTGTAAGCGGAAACTCCTACGAGCAGTACTTC.

CDR3 loop: CASSAHPLGYEQYF. DNA for the CDR3: TGTGCCAGCAGCGCTCACCCCTTGGGGTACGAGCAGTACTTC. J is TRBJ2-7 and V is TRBV9, with D unresolved. Trimming pared 3 bases from V and 4 bases from J, leaving 14 bases between. The CDR3 runs 14 residues. CDR1 is SGDLS and CDR2 is YYNGEE in the germline V gene.

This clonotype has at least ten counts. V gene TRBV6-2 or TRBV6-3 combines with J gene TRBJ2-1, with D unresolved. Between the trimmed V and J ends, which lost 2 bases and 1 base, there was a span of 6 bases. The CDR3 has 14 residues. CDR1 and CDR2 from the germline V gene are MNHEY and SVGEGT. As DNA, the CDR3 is TGTGCCAGCAGTTACAGGGTTTCCTACAATGAGCAGTTCTTC. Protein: CASSYRVSYNEQFF.

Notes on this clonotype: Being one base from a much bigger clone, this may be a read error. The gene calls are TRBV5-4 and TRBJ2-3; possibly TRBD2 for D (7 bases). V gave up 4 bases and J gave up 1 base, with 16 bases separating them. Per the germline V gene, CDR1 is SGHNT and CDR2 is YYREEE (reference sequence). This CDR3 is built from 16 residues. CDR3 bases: TGTGCCAGCAGCATACTACAGGGAGGGGGCACAGATACGCAGTATTTT. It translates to CASSILQGGGTDTQYF.

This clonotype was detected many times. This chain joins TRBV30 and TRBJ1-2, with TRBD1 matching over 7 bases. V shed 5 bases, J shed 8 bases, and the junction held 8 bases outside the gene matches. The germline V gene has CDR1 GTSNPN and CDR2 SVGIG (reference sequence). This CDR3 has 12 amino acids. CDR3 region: CAWLATGIGYTF. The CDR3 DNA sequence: TGTGCCTGGTTGGCGACAGGGATCGGCTACACCTTC.

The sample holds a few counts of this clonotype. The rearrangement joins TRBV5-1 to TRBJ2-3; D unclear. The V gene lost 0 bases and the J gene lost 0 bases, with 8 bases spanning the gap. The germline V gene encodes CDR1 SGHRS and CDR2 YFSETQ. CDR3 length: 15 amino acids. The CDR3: CASSLVVPSTDTQYF. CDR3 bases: TGCGCCAGCAGCTTGGTAGTACCTAGCACAGATACGCAGTATTTT.

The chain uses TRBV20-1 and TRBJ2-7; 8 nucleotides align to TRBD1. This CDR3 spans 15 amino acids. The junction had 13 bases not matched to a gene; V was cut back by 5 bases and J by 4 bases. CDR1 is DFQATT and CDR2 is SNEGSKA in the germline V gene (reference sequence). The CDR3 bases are TGCAGTGCTGACCGACAGGGGAGTTCGGATTACGAGCAGTACTTC. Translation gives CSADRQGSSDYEQYF.

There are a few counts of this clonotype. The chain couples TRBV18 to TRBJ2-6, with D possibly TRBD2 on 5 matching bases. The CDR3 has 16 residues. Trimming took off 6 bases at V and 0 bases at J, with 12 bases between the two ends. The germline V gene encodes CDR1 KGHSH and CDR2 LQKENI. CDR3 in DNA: TGTGCCAGCTCGCTCGCACGGGGCTCTGGGGCCAACGTCCTGACTTTC. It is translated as CASSLARGSGANVLTF.

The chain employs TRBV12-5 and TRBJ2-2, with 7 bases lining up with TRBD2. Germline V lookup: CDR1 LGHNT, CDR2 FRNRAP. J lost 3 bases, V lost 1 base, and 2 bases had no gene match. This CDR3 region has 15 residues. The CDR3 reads CASGLGDYDTGELFF. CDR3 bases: TGTGCTAGTGGTTTGGGGGACTATGACACCGGGGAGCTGTTTTTT.

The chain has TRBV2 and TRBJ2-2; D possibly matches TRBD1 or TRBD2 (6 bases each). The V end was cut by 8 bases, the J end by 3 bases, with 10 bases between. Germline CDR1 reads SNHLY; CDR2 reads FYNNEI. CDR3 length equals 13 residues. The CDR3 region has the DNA TGTGCCAGCGGGGGGCACGACACCGGGGAGCTGTTTTTT. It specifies CASGGHDTGELFF.

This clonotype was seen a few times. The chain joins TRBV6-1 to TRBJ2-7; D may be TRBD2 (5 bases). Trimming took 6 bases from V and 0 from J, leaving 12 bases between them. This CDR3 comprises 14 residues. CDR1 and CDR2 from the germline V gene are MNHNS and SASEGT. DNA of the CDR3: TGTGCCAGCAGCAGAGAGCGGCTCTCCTACGAGCAGTACTTC. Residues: CASSRERLSYEQYF.

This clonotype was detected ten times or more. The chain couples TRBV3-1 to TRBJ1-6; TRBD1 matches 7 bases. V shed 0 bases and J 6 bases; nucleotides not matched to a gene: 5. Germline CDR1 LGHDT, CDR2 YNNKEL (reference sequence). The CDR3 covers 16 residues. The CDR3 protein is CASSQEEGQLNSPLHF. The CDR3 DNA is TGTGCCAGCAGCCAAGAAGAGGGACAGCTTAATTCACCCCTCCACTTT.

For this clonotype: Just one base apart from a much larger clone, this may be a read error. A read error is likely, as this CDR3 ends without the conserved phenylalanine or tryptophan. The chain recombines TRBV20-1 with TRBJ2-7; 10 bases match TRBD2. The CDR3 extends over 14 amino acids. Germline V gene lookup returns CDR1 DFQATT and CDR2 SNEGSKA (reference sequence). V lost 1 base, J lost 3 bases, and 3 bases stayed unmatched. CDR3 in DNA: TGCAGTGCTAGAGTACCTAGCGGGAGCTACGAGCAGTACATC. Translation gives CSARVPSGSYEQYI.

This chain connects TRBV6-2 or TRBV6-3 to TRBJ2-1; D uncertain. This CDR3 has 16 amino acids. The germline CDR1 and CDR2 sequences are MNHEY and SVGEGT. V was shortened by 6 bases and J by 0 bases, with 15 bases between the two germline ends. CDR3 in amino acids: CASSRLTSLSYNEQFF. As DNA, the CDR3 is TGTGCCAGCAGCCGGCTCACTTCCCTCTCCTACAATGAGCAGTTCTTC.

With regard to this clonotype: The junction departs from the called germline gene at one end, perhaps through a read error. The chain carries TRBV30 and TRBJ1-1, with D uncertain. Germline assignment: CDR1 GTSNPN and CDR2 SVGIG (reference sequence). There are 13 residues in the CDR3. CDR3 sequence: CAWSMGQNTGAFF. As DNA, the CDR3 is TGTGCCTGGAGTATGGGTCAGAACACTGGAGCTTTCTTT.